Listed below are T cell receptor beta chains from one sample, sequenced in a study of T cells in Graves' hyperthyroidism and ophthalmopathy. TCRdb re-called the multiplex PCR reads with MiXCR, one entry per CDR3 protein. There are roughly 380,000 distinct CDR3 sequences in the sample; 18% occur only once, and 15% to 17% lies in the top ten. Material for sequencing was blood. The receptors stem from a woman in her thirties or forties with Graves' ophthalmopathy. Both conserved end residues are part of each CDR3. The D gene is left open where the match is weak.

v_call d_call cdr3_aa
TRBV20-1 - CSARAEAGTEEQYF
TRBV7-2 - CASSTTIVETQYF
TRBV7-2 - CASSTAIRQTYEQYF
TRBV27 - CASSSLAFETDTEAFF
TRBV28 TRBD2 CASSLNPAGGPETQYF
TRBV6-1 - CASSEGGGSGFF
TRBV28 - CASSPSGTQYF
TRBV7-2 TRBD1 CASSLGGDRVGYTF
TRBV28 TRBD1 CASSLGQPNQPQHF
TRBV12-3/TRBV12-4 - CASRKGGSNTEAFF
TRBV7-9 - CASSLSRESNYGYTF
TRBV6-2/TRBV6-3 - CASRQGADTGELFF
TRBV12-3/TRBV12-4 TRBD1 CASSSQGTGGDGYTF
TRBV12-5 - CASGLVGTYQETQYF
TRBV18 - CASSLLVGSETQYF